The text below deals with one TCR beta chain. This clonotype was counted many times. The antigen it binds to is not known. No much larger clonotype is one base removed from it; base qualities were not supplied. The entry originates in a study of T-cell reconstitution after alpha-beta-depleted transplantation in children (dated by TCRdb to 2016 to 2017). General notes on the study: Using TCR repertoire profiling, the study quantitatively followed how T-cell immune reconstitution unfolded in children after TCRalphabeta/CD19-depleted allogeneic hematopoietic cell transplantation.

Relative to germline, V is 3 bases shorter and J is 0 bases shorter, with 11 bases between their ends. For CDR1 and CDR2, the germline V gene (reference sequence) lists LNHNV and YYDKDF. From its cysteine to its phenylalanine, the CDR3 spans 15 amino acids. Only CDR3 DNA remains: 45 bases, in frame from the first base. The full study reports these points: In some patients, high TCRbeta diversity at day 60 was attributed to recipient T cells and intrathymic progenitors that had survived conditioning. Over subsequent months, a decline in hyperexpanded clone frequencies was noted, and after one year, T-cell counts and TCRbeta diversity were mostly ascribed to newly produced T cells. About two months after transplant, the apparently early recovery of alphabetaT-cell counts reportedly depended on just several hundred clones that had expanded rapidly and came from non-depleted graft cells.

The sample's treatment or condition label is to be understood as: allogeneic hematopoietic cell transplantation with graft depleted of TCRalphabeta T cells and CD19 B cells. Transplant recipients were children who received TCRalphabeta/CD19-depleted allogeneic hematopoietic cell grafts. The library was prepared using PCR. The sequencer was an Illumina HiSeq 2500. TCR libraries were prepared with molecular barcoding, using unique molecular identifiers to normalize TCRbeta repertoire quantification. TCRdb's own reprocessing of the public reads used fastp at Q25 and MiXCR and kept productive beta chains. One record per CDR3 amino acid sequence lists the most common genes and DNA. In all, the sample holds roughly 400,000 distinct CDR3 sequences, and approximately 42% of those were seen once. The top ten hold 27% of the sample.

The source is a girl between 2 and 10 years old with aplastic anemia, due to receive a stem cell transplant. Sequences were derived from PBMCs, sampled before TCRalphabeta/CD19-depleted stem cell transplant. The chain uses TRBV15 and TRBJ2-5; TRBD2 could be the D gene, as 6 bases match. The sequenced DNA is TGTGCCACCAGCAGCGCCGGGACTGACCAAGAGACCCAGTACTTC. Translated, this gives CATSSAGTDQETQYF.